The source of this T cell receptor (beta chain) is a study of T cell responses to AZD1222 COVID-19 vaccine. Study conclusions and caveats: After two AZD1222 doses, spike-specific TCR breadth and depth rose versus day 0. After the peak T cell response, and only then, were repertoires sampled.

Here immunoSEQ multiplex PCR was the method, and the copy in TCRdb shows in-frame clones only, minus some. This sample carries some 160,000 clones, more than 85% of them seen once, and the ten largest clones take approximately 0.97%. Points on this clone: Its antigen is as yet unknown.

CDR3 length: 15 residues. Germline V gene sequence: CDR1 LNHNV, CDR2 YYDKDF (reference sequence). Trimming stripped 3 bases from V and 3 bases from J, with 14 bases between. The V call is TRBV15, the J call TRBJ1-2, with D uncertain. The sample was peripheral blood, taken on day 0 of AZD1222 vaccination. This TCR was recovered from an adult in good health. CDR3 region: CATSSPHREDYGYTF. CDR3 nucleotide sequence: TGTGCCACCAGCAGCCCCCACAGAGAAGACTATGGCTACACCTTC. Full variable domain (rest looked up from reference TRBV15 and TRBJ1-2): DAMVIQNPRYQVTQFGKPVTLSCSQTLNHNVMYWYQQKSSQAPKLLFHYYDKDFNNEADTPDNFQSRRPNTSFCFLDIRSPGLGDTAMYLCATSSPHREDYGYTFGSGTRLTVV.